This TCR beta chain was identified during a study of T cells expressing NK-cell markers. Across the whole study: CD3+CD56+NKG2C+, CD3+CD56+NKG2C- and CD3+CD56-NKG2C+ T cells, once sorted, supplied the TCR beta repertoires. One of the eight sequenced donors was seronegative, whereas the other seven were HCMV-seropositive. Whole-study findings and limits: Among a handful of donors, these clonotypes also ranked first in the CD3+CD56-NKG2C+ fraction.

Germline V gene data show CDR1 as DFQATT and CDR2 as SNEGSKA (reference sequence). The CDR3 spans 13 residues. What made the TCR beta cDNA was 5'RACE template switching with UMIs. Following a re-call of the 5' RACE reads, TCRdb has one entry per CDR3 protein and lacks DNA. The repertoire table contains around 380,000 distinct CDR3 sequences. Concerning this clonotype: The antigen remains undetermined.

This sequence was found in a woman aged 45-65 years in good health. What was sequenced was blood T cells: a sorted CD56 or NKG2C T cell subset, CD4+ or CD8+ T cells, or bulk PBMC T cells (not recorded which). The chain couples TRBV20-1 to TRBJ1-5. CDR3 protein: CSARPSINQPQHF.